These 8 T cell receptor beta chains came from one sample sequenced in a study of T cell responses to AZD1222 COVID-19 vaccine (dated by TCRdb to 2020 to 2022). Interpreted using the paper, the time point label stands for: baseline before first vaccination. The receptor library was made with the immunoSEQ multiplex PCR assay. The clones in this table, taken by TCRdb from immuneACCESS, are in-frame only. Not every clone is retained; where verified, under half of the shortfall comes from an unresolved V gene, and the cause of the rest is unknown. Across this sample there are 200,000 or so clones, with approximately 91% seen only once. 0.99% of the sample is taken by the ten largest. The starting material was peripheral blood, obtained on day 0 of AZD1222 vaccination. Receptor source: an adult in good health.

V gene TRBV9 combines with J gene TRBJ1-4, with 10 bases matching TRBD1. After removal of 4 bases from V and 8 bases from J, the junction contained 5 bases not matched to a gene. The CDR3 covers 14 residues. Looked up from germline, CDR1 is SGDLS and CDR2 is YYNGEE. This CDR3 is CASSIGTGVEKLFF. In nucleotides, the CDR3 is TGTGCCAGCAGCATAGGGACAGGGGTCGAAAAACTGTTTTTT.

The V call is TRBV7-8, the J call TRBJ2-7; tentative D call: TRBD2 (6 bases). Germline V CDR1 and CDR2: SGHVS, FQNEAQ. Trimming removed 5 bases at V and 7 bases at J, with 12 bases between. There are 12 residues in the CDR3. As DNA, the CDR3 is TGTGCCAGCAGCCATAGCGGCGGAGAGCAGTACTTC. This encodes CASSHSGGEQYF.

This chain joins TRBV7-2 and TRBJ2-1; possible D gene TRBD2, 5 bases. Trimming removed 1 base at V and 5 bases at J, with 12 bases between. The CDR3 has 15 residues. The germline V gene encodes CDR1 SGHTA and CDR2 FQGNSA. Here the CDR3 reads CASSLVASINNEQFF. The CDR3 DNA follows: TGTGCCAGCAGCTTAGTGGCTAGCATTAACAATGAGCAGTTCTTC.

The chain employs TRBV18 and TRBJ1-2; D not resolved. The V gene lost 3 bases and the J gene lost 2 bases, with 22 bases spanning the gap. The CDR3 has 18 amino acids. Germline-derived CDR1 and CDR2 are KGHSH and LQKENI. This CDR3 is CASSPRVRHPKFNYGYTF. The CDR3 DNA sequence: TGTGCCAGCTCACCCCGGGTCAGGCATCCCAAATTCAACTATGGCTACACCTTC. Full variable domain (rest looked up from reference TRBV18 and TRBJ1-2): NAGVMQNPRHLVRRRGQEARLRCSPMKGHSHVYWYRQLPEEGLKFMVYLQKENIIDESGMPKERFSAEFPKEGPSILRIQQVVRGDSAAYFCASSPRVRHPKFNYGYTFGSGTRLTVV.

V gene TRBV6-5 combines with J gene TRBJ2-5; D may be TRBD2 (6 bases). The CDR3 contains 15 residues. Trimming removed 6 bases at V and 2 bases at J, with 16 bases between. Germline V gives CDR1 MNHEY, CDR2 SVGAGI. The DNA of the CDR3 is TGTGCCAGCAGCCCACAGTGGGGGGTACAAGAGACCCAGTACTTC. It translates to CASSPQWGVQETQYF.

The rearrangement uses TRBV7-6 and TRBJ1-2; the D gene is possibly TRBD1 (6 bases). Trimming shortened V by 5 bases and J by 4 bases, and 17 bases separated the two germline ends. The CDR3 runs to 15 residues. In germline, CDR1 is SGHVS, CDR2 FNYEAQ. In DNA form, the CDR3 reads TGTGCCAGCAGCCCATCAACAGGGCTAGCCTATGGCTACACCTTC. This gives the protein CASSPSTGLAYGYTF. Combining the CDR3 with reference TRBV7-6 and TRBJ1-2 gives the whole variable domain GAGVSQSPRYKVTKRGQDVALRCDPISGHVSLYWYRQALGQGPEFLTYFNYEAQQDKSGLPNDRFSAERPEGSISTLTIQRTEQRDSAMYRCASSPSTGLAYGYTFGSGTRLTVV.

V usage is TRBV4-3 and J usage is TRBJ2-7, with D possibly matching TRBD1 (6 bases). Germline-derived CDR1 and CDR2 are LGHNA and YSLEER. Trimming removed 2 bases at V and 3 bases at J, with 14 bases between. This CDR3 has 15 residues. Here the CDR3 reads CASSQRDTADYEQYF. Here the CDR3 DNA reads TGCGCCAGCAGCCAAAGGGACACCGCTGACTACGAGCAGTACTTC.

The chain links TRBV4-3 to TRBJ1-1, with D tentatively TRBD1 (5 bases). The CDR3 sequence is 16 residues long. Between the trimmed V and J ends, which lost 1 base and 3 bases, there was a span of 15 bases. The V gene's germline CDR1 is LGHNA and CDR2 YSLEER. CDR3 protein: CASSQGGGARYTEAFF. Written as DNA, the CDR3 is TGCGCCAGCAGCCAAGGGGGAGGGGCTCGTTACACTGAAGCTTTCTTT.